This TCR beta chain emerged from a study of beta chain features in type 1 diabetes. Study-level results: All four CD4+ subsets from Type 1 diabetes patients carried moderately but significantly shorter TCRB CDR3s.

Expressed TCRB transcripts got sequenced, as all isolated RNA was reverse transcribed. The protocol was immunoSEQ multiplex PCR, while the TCRdb copy is restricted to in-frame clones and leaves out a portion. Here the sample spans about 160,000 clones, about 9.4% being singletons. This clone was counted many times. Antigen specificity is unknown. This CDR3 is 12 amino acids long. Germline V gene sequence: CDR1 MDHEN, CDR2 SYDVKM. Trimming took 4 bases from V and 5 from J; bases not matched to a gene: 2. The chain employs TRBV28 and TRBJ2-7; 7 positions match TRBD2. The material sequenced was central memory CD4+ T cells from blood. The sequence derives from a man aged 30 to 45 with type 1 diabetes. The CDR3 nucleotides are TGTGCCAGCAGTTCCGGGAGGAACGAGCAGTACTTC. Translating it yields CASSSGRNEQYF. The full variable domain, in which reference TRBV28 and TRBJ2-7 provide the parts outside the CDR3, is DVKVTQSSRYLVKRTGEKVFLECVQDMDHENMFWYRQDPGLGLRLIYFSYDVKMKEKGDIPEGYSVSREKKERFSLILESASTNQTSMYLCASSSGRNEQYFGPGTRLTVT.